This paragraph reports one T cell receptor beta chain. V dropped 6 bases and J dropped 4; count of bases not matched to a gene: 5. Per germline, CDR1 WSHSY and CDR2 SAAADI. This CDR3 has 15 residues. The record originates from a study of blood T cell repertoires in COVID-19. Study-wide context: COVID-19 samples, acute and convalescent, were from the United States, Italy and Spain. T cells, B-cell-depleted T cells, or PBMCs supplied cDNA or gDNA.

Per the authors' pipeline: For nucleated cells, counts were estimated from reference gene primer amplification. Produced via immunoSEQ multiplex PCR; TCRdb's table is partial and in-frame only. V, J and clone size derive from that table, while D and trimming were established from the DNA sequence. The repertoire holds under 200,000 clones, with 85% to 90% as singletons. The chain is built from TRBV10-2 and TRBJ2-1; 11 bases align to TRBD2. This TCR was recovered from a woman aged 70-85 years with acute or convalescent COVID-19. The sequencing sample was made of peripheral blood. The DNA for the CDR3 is TGCGCCAGCAGGCGGACTAGCGGGCTTTACAATGAGCAGTTCTTC. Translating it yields CASRRTSGLYNEQFF.